Presented here are 20 T cell receptor beta chains from one specimen sequenced in a study of T cell repertoires in cytomegalovirus infection. A single record per CDR3 protein comes from TCRdb applying MiXCR to the reads. The repertoire holds hundreds of thousands of distinct CDR3 sequences, with approximately 22% as singletons. Sequencing was carried out using CD8+ T cells from PBMCs. Every receptor here comes from a human donor in good health (CMV status not recorded). Some clones in this sample may be carry-over from other donors' samples.

V gene TRBV6-5 combines with J gene TRBJ2-1; D not resolved. The germline V and J ends were trimmed by 4 bases and 0 bases, with 10 bases remaining between them. Germline V lookup: CDR1 MNHEY, CDR2 SVGAGI. This CDR3 spans 15 amino acids. CDR3 in amino acids: CASSSDPSSYNEQFF. The CDR3 DNA follows: TGTGCCAGCAGTTCGGACCCGAGCTCCTACAATGAGCAGTTCTTC.

The rearrangement uses TRBV7-2 and TRBJ2-7, with a possible D match to TRBD2 (5 bases). Germline V gene data show CDR1 as SGHTA and CDR2 as FQGNSA. The CDR3 loop spans 14 amino acids. V lost 1 base to trimming and J lost 5 bases, with 12 bases between them. CDR3: CASSLGPGADEQYF. For the CDR3, the DNA is TGTGCCAGCAGCTTAGGCCCAGGAGCGGACGAGCAGTACTTC. Based on the CDR3 plus reference TRBV7-2 and TRBJ2-7, the full variable domain is GAGVSQSPSNKVTEKGKDVELRCDPISGHTALYWYRQSLGQGLEFLIYFQGNSAPDKSGLPSDRFSAERTGGSVSTLTIQRTQQEDSAVYLCASSLGPGADEQYFGPGTRLTVT.

The chain carries TRBV20-1 and TRBJ2-2; D might be TRBD1 (6 bases). The V end lost 3 bases, the J end lost 5 bases, and 19 bases lay between the germline ends. The CDR3 is made up of 16 amino acids. Germline loops: CDR1 DFQATT, CDR2 SNEGSKA (reference sequence). CDR3 loop: CSARGRDKLPTGELFF. DNA for the CDR3: TGCAGTGCTAGGGGCCGGGACAAACTACCTACCGGGGAGCTGTTTTTT.

CDR3 coding DNA: TGTGCCAGCAGGTCCGGCACCGGGGAGCTGTTTTTT. Translated: CASRSGTGELFF. V is TRBV2 and J is TRBJ2-2; D is unclear. The CDR3 is 12 amino acids. V lost 6 bases and J 4 bases, leaving 6 bases between the germline ends. CDR1 is SNHLY, CDR2 FYNNEI, per germline.

This clonotype was detected ten times or more. This sequence joins TRBV13 and TRBJ2-1; D is perhaps TRBD1 (6 bases). V lost 7 bases and J 4 bases, leaving 17 bases between the germline ends. Germline V gives CDR1 PRHDT, CDR2 FYEKMQ (reference sequence). This CDR3 region has 15 residues. The CDR3 bases are TGTGCCAGCAACGCCGGACAGCATGGGTACAATGAGCAGTTCTTC. As protein: CASNAGQHGYNEQFF. The whole variable domain, remainder taken from reference TRBV13 and TRBJ2-1, is AAGVIQSPRHLIKEKRETATLKCYPIPRHDTVYWYQQGPGQDPQFLISFYEKMQSDKGSIPDRFSAQQFSDYHSELNMSSLELGDSALYFCASNAGQHGYNEQFFGPGTRLTVL.

A remark on this clonotype: At one of its ends the junction is not consistent with the germline gene, which may arise from a read error. The chain couples TRBV5-3 to TRBJ1-2; a weak D match, TRBD1 (5 bases). TRBV5-3 is designated an ORF whose function remains uncertain. This CDR3 comprises 13 residues. The CDR3 DNA reads as TGTGCCAGCAGCTTTCGGGGGGACGATGGCTACACCTTC. It translates to CASSFRGDDGYTF.

This chain's CDR3 is CSASSGESSYNEQFF. The CDR3 DNA is TGCAGTGCGAGTAGCGGGGAGAGCTCCTACAATGAGCAGTTCTTC. The chain employs TRBV20-1 and TRBJ2-1; 8 nucleotides match TRBD2. The CDR3 totals 15 residues. J was trimmed by 0 bases and V by 6 bases; bases with no gene match: 7. Germline CDR1 is DFQATT and CDR2 is SNEGSKA (reference sequence).

The gene calls are TRBV6-1 and TRBJ2-7; 7 nucleotides align to TRBD1. The CDR3 has 13 residues. The V gene end was trimmed by 6 bases and the J gene end by 5 bases; junction bases not matched to a gene: 7. The germline V gene has CDR1 MNHNS and CDR2 SASEGT. The CDR3 loop is CASSWTGGHEQYF. CDR3 DNA sequence: TGTGCCAGCAGCTGGACAGGAGGCCACGAGCAGTACTTC.

In this sample, this clonotype turned up a few times. The chain is built from TRBV7-9 and TRBJ1-3, with D possibly matching TRBD1 (5 bases). The CDR3 consists of 19 residues. Per the germline V gene, CDR1 is SEHNR and CDR2 is FQNEAQ (reference sequence). V lost 5 bases, J lost 4 bases, and 27 bases lay in between. The CDR3 region has the DNA TGTGCCAGCAGCATGCCAAGACAGACCCGAAATCCGTCCGGAAACACCATATATTTT. It specifies CASSMPRQTRNPSGNTIYF.

The chain joins TRBV20-1 to TRBJ2-4, with 8 bases aligning to TRBD2. This CDR3 spans 17 amino acids. The junction had 15 bases not matched to a gene; V was cut back by 0 bases and J by 8 bases. CDR1 and CDR2 from the germline V gene are DFQATT and SNEGSKA (reference sequence). This CDR3 is CSARDFPRASGWDIQYF. The CDR3 DNA reads as TGCAGTGCTAGAGATTTCCCCAGGGCTAGCGGGTGGGACATTCAGTACTTC.

In regard to this clonotype: One junction end does not reproduce the germline sequence, and a read error may be involved. The chain joins TRBV7-9 to TRBJ2-3; possible D gene TRBD1, 6 bases. CDR3 length: 16 residues. CDR1 is SEHNR and CDR2 is FQNEAQ in the germline V gene (reference sequence). CDR3 DNA: TGTGCCAGCAGCCCCAAAGTAGGGGGTTGGGCAGATACGCAGTGTTTT. Protein sequence: CASSPKVGGWADTQCF. The whole variable domain, remainder taken from reference TRBV7-9 and TRBJ2-3, is DTGVSQNPRHKITKRGQNVTFRCDPISEHNRLYWYRQTLGQGPEFLTYFQNEAQLEKSRLLSDRFSAERPKGSFSTLEIQRTEQGDSAMYLCASSPKVGGWADTQCFGPGTRLTVL.

In regard to this clonotype: This may come from a read error, since a much larger clone is one base off. The gene calls are TRBV7-2 and TRBJ2-2; 7 bases are shared with TRBD2. J lost 4 bases, V lost 3 bases, and 2 bases had no gene match. Germline CDR1 SGHTA, CDR2 FQGNSA. This CDR3 has 14 amino acids. CDR3: CASSFWEGTGELFF. As DNA, the CDR3 is TGTGCCAGCAGCTTTTGGGAGGGCACCGGGGAGCTGTTTTTT.

A few counts support this clonotype. The CDR3 loop is CASATGHYGYTF. The CDR3 DNA sequence: TGTGCCAGCGCTACAGGACACTATGGCTACACCTTC. The genes are TRBV5-4 and TRBJ1-2, with D possibly matching TRBD1 (5 bases). Germline values: CDR1 SGHNT, CDR2 YYREEE (reference sequence). The CDR3 covers 12 residues. Between the trimmed V and J ends, which lost 7 bases and 3 bases, there was a span of 10 bases.

This clonotype has just a few counts. The chain recombines TRBV7-6 with TRBJ1-4; the match to TRBD1 covers 8 bases. CDR1 and CDR2 from the germline V gene are SGHVS and FNYEAQ. J gave up 10 bases and V 4 bases, and 5 bases lay outside the gene matches. The CDR3 is made up of 13 amino acids. CDR3 protein: CASSYGTGGKLFF. The CDR3 DNA follows: TGTGCCAGCAGCTACGGGACAGGTGGAAAACTGTTTTTT.

This clonotype appeared many times. The chain joins TRBV19 to TRBJ2-1; 7 nucleotides line up with TRBD2. The CDR3 spans 15 residues. Trimming removed 3 bases from V and 4 bases from J; junction bases left unmatched: 6. Germline-derived CDR1 and CDR2 are LNHDA and SQIVND (reference sequence). CDR3 sequence: CASSITGGLYNEQFF. The CDR3 DNA follows: TGTGCCAGTAGTATCACGGGGGGACTTTACAATGAGCAGTTCTTC.

The chain recombines TRBV28 with TRBJ1-2; D gene ambiguous. The V end lost 5 bases, the J end lost 1 base, and 8 bases lay between the germline ends. CDR1 is MDHEN, CDR2 SYDVKM, per germline. The length of the CDR3 is 13 residues. This CDR3 is CASSPPLNYGYTF. CDR3 nucleotide sequence: TGTGCCAGCAGTCCGCCCCTTAACTATGGCTACACCTTC.

The chain employs TRBV4-1 and TRBJ2-2; 7 bases match TRBD1. The CDR3 runs to 17 residues. CDR1 MGHRA and CDR2 YSYEKL come from the germline V gene. V lost 0 bases to trimming and J lost 0 bases; unmatched junction nucleotides: 4. CDR3 nucleotides: TGCGCCAGCAGCCAAGATCAGGGGACAGCGAACACCGGGGAGCTGTTTTTT. Residues: CASSQDQGTANTGELFF.

This clonotype was observed a few times. V gene TRBV19 combines with J gene TRBJ1-1; the D gene is possibly TRBD1 (5 bases). V was shortened by 7 bases and J by 6 bases, with 24 bases between the two germline ends. Germline V lookup: CDR1 LNHDA, CDR2 SQIVND (reference sequence). The length of the CDR3 is 16 residues. The CDR3 is CASTAALGGLNSEAFF. The DNA of the CDR3 is TGTGCCAGTACCGCTGCCTTGGGGGGTTTGAATTCTGAAGCTTTCTTT.

This clonotype was seen just once. This chain uses TRBV2 with TRBJ2-7; D is perhaps TRBD1 or TRBD2 (6 bases each). Deletions cut 11 bases from V and 1 base from J, with 18 bases between. The CDR3 runs 14 residues. CDR1 is SNHLY and CDR2 is FYNNEI in the germline V gene. The CDR3 bases are TGTGCCGCAGGGGAGGAGGGGCCGTCCTACGAGCAGTACTTC. Amino acid sequence: CAAGEEGPSYEQYF. The full variable domain, with the rest looked up from reference TRBV2 and TRBJ2-7, is EPEVTQTPSHQVTQMGQEVILRCVPISNHLYFYWYRQILGQKVEFLVSFYNNEISEKSEIFDDQFSVERPDGSNFTLKIRSTKLEDSAMYFCAAGEEGPSYEQYFGPGTRLTVT.

This clonotype was counted only a few times. The chain couples TRBV6-2 or TRBV6-3 to TRBJ2-1; 9 nucleotides match TRBD1. The germline gives CDR1 MNHEY, CDR2 SVGEGT. The J segment lost 7 bases and the V segment lost 6 bases, leaving 10 bases of the junction unmatched. The CDR3 is 15 residues long. CDR3 sequence: CASRNRNRGQNEQFF. The CDR3 region has the DNA TGTGCCAGCAGAAATCGTAACAGGGGGCAGAATGAGCAGTTCTTC.